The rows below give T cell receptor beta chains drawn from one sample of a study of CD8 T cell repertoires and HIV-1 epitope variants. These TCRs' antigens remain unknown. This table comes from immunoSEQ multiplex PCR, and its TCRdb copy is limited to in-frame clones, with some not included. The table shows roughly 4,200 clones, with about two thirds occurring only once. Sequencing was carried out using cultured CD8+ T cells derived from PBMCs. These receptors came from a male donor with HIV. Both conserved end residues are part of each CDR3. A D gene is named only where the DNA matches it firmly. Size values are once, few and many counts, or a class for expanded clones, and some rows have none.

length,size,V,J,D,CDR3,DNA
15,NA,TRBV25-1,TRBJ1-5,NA,CASSPAWGAGQPQHF,TGTGCCAGCAGTCCCGCTTGGGGCGCGGGTCAGCCCCAGCATTTT
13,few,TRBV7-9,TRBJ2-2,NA,CASSLKSSGELFF,TGTGCCAGCAGCTTGAAGAGTTCTGGGGAGCTGTTTTTT
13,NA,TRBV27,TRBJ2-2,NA,CASSSSATGELFF,TGTGCCAGCAGTTCGAGCGCAACCGGGGAGCTGTTTTTT
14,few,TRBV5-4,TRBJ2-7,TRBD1,CASSLRDSSYEQYF,TGTGCCAGCAGCTTACGGGACAGCTCCTACGAGCAGTACTTC
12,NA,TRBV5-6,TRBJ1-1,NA,CASSLGDTEAFF,TGTGCCAGCAGCTTGGGAGACACTGAAGCTTTCTTT
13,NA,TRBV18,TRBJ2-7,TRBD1,CASSPGTGYEQYF,TGTGCCAGCTCACCCGGGACAGGCTACGAGCAGTACTTC
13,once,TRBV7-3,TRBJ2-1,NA,CASSFGIYNEQFF,TGTGCCAGCAGCTTCGGGATTTACAATGAGCAGTTCTTC
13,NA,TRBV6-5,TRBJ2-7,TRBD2,CASTTGGIYEQYF,TGTGCCAGCACCACGGGGGGGATATACGAGCAGTACTTC
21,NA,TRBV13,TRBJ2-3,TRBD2,CASSLGPLGTSGESSTDTQYF,TGTGCCAGCAGCTTAGGACCACTAGGGACTAGCGGGGAATCTAGCACAGATACGCAGTATTTT
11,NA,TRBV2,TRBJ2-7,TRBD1,CASNDRGEQYF,TGTGCCAGCAACGACAGGGGCGAGCAGTACTTC
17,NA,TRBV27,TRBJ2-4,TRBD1,CASSSLQGFLAKNIQYF,TGTGCCAGCAGTTCATTACAGGGGTTCCTAGCCAAAAACATTCAGTACTTC
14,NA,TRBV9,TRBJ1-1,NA,CASSPSGGITEAFF,TGTGCCAGCAGCCCCTCCGGTGGCATCACTGAGGCTTTCTTT
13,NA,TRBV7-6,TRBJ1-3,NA,CASRQETGNTIYF,TGTGCCAGCAGACAGGAAACTGGAAACACCATATATTTT
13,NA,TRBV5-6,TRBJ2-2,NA,CASSFGHTGELFF,TGTGCCAGCAGCTTTGGACACACCGGGGAGCTGTTTTTT
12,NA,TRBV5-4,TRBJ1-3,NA,CALEGPGNTIYF,TGTGCCTTGGAGGGGCCCGGAAACACCATATATTTT
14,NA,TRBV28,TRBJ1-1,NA,CASRPPLQNTEAFF,TGTGCCAGCAGGCCCCCCCTCCAGAACACTGAAGCTTTCTTT
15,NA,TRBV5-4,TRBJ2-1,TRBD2,CASSTPSGGAGEQFF,TGTGCCAGCAGCACCCCTAGCGGGGGGGCGGGTGAGCAGTTCTTC
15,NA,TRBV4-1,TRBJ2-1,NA,CASSQVVAVYNEQFF,TGCGCCAGCAGCCAAGTGGTAGCGGTATACAATGAGCAGTTCTTC
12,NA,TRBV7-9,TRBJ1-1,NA,CASSLVNTEAFF,TGTGCCAGCAGCTTAGTCAACACAGAAGCTTTCTTT
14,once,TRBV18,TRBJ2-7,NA,CASSSRTDSYEQYF,TGTGCCAGCTCATCGAGGACGGATTCCTACGAGCAGTACTTC
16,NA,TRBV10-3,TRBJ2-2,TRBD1,CAISDSRQGHTGELFF,TGTGCCATCAGTGACTCAAGACAGGGACACACCGGGGAGCTGTTTTTT
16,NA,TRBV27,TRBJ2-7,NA,CASSLSGASSFYEQYF,TGTGCCAGCAGTTTATCCGGGGCCTCGTCCTTTTACGAGCAGTACTTC
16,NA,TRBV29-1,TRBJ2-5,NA,CSVEWVSGNLQETQYF,TGCAGCGTTGAATGGGTTAGCGGAAACCTGCAAGAGACCCAGTACTTC
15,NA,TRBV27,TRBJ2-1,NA,CASSFPGVSYNEQFF,TGTGCCAGCAGTTTCCCAGGTGTCTCCTACAATGAGCAGTTCTTC
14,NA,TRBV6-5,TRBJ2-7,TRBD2,CASSETSGTYEQYF,TGTGCCAGCAGTGAGACTAGCGGTACCTACGAGCAGTACTTC
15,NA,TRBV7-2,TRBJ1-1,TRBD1,CASSLWDRGRPEAFF,TGTGCCAGCAGCTTATGGGACAGGGGGCGACCTGAAGCTTTCTTT
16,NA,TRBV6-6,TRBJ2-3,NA,CASSYSDSPPTDTQYF,TGTGCCAGCAGTTACTCGGACTCGCCCCCCACAGATACGCAGTATTTT
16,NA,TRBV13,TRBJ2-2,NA,CASSTRGSGRTGELFF,TGTGCCAGCAGCACACGAGGCTCGGGTCGGACCGGGGAGCTGTTTTTT
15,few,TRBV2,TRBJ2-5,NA,CASSDPDSAWGTQYF,TGTGCCAGCAGTGATCCGGACAGCGCTTGGGGGACCCAGTACTTC
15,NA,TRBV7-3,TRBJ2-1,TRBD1,CASSTGGQGYNEQFF,TGTGCCAGCAGCACAGGGGGACAGGGGTACAATGAGCAGTTCTTC
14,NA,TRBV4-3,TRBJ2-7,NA,CASSQDALVDEQYF,TGCGCCAGCAGCCAAGATGCACTAGTCGACGAGCAGTACTTC
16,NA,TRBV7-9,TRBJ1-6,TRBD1,CASSLDRVAYNSPLHF,TGTGCCAGCAGCTTGGACAGGGTAGCCTATAATTCACCCCTCCACTTT
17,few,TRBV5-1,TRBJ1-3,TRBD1,CASSLVQGAPAGNTIYF,TGCGCCAGCAGCTTGGTCCAGGGGGCGCCGGCTGGAAACACCATATATTTT
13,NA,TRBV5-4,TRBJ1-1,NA,CASSLAGLPEAFF,TGTGCCAGCAGCTTGGCGGGGTTACCTGAAGCTTTCTTT
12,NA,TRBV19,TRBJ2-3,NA,CASSPPSVTQYF,TGTGCCAGTAGTCCCCCCTCGGTAACGCAGTATTTT
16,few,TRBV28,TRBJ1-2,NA,CASSLDPTDFNYGYTF,TGTGCCAGCAGTCTGGACCCGACAGATTTTAACTATGGCTACACCTTC
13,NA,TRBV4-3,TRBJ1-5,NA,CASSQERRQPQHF,TGCGCCAGCAGCCAAGAGAGGAGGCAGCCCCAGCATTTT
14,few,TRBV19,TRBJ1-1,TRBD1,CASRTGVRNTEAFF,TGTGCCAGTAGGACAGGGGTGCGGAACACTGAAGCTTTCTTT
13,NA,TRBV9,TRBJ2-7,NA,CASSVEGSYEQYF,TGTGCCAGCAGCGTAGAAGGGTCCTACGAGCAGTACTTC
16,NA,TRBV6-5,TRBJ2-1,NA,CASSYSGRGRRNEQFF,TGTGCCAGCAGTTACTCGGGCAGGGGAAGGCGAAATGAGCAGTTCTTC